This T cell receptor beta chain was sequenced for a study of CD8+CD57+ T cells in acquired aplastic anemia. The template for TCR beta VDJ and CDR3 sequence profiling was genomic DNA. Each CDR3 protein gets one entry after TCRdb re-called the reads with MiXCR. The data contain 200,000 to 250,000 distinct CDR3 sequences, over 60% of them singletons. The sequence came from a human donor in good health. The specimen sequenced was sorted CD4+, CD8+, or CD8+CD57+ T cells (not recorded which) from PBMCs.

Written as DNA, the CDR3 is TGTGCCACCAGCATCCCCGGGACTAGCGGACCACACTACGAGCAGTACTTC. Its translation is CATSIPGTSGPHYEQYF. This chain uses TRBV15 with TRBJ2-7, with TRBD2 matching over 11 bases. CDR1 is LNHNV, CDR2 YYDKDF, per germline (reference sequence). V shed 4 bases, J shed 3 bases, and the junction held 11 bases outside the gene matches. The CDR3 runs 17 residues.